The 6 T cell receptor beta chains reported below all come from one sample, sequenced in a study of blood T cells in healthy people across ages. The second PCR ran about 6 to 12 cycles with a sample-barcoded 5' primer and J-beta primers. A single record per CDR3 protein comes from TCRdb applying MiXCR to the 5' RACE reads. The data contain just over 1 million distinct CDR3 sequences, 40% to 45% of them singletons. Material for sequencing was blood. The source is a woman in her fifties or sixties in good health.

V and J are TRBV20-1 and TRBJ1-2; possibly TRBD1 for D (5 bases). The CDR3 is 13 residues long. Germline CDR1 reads DFQATT; CDR2 reads SNEGSKA (reference sequence). V was cut by 5 bases and J by 0 bases, with 10 bases left in between. This CDR3 is CSAGGKTNYGYTF. The CDR3, as DNA: TGCAGTGCTGGGGGGAAGACTAACTATGGCTACACCTTC.

As regards this clonotype: Sequence at one end of the junction differs from germline and may be a read error. The V call is TRBV6-5, the J call TRBJ2-3, with TRBD1 identical over 7 bases. The CDR3 covers 17 residues. Germline lookup yields CDR1 MNHEY and CDR2 SVGAGI. In DNA, the CDR3 is TGTGCCAACAGTTCTTCACAGGGGTTCTCTAGCACAGATACGCAGTATTTT. The encoded protein is CANSSSQGFSSTDTQYF.

On this clonotype: Relative to the germline gene, one junction end is altered; a read error may explain this. The chain has TRBV5-5 and TRBJ2-3; D gene unclear. Germline-derived CDR1 and CDR2 are SGHKS and YYEKEE (reference sequence). This CDR3 is 14 amino acids long. CDR3: CAGSLDRGGDTQYF. In DNA, the CDR3 is TGTGCCGGCAGCTTGGATAGAGGCGGAGATACGCAGTATTTT.

V usage is TRBV14 and J usage is TRBJ2-6, with D perhaps TRBD1 (6 bases). V gave up 0 bases and J gave up 2 bases, with 11 bases separating them. This CDR3 comprises 17 residues. Per germline, CDR1 SGHDN and CDR2 FVKESK. In DNA, the CDR3 is TGTGCCAGCAGCCAAGACGGTTCAGGGGCTGGGGCCAACGTCCTGACTTTC. This translates into CASSQDGSGAGANVLTF.

The chain recombines TRBV25-1 with TRBJ2-1, with 11 nucleotides matching TRBD2. Trimming removed 3 bases from V and 8 bases from J; junction bases left unmatched: 9. CDR1 is MGHDK and CDR2 is SYGVNS in the germline V gene. CDR3 length equals 16 residues. CDR3 coding DNA: TGTGCCAGCAGTGACGGGCTAGCGGGAGGACCGGATGAGCAGTTCTTC. Translating gives CASSDGLAGGPDEQFF.

This chain links TRBV29-1 with TRBJ1-1; D remains unclear. CDR1 is SQVTM, CDR2 ANQGSEA, per germline. This CDR3 contains 14 residues. The V end was cut by 2 bases, the J end by 3 bases, with 13 bases between. CDR3 protein: CSVENPAAYTEAFF. The CDR3 DNA reads TGCAGCGTTGAAAACCCGGCAGCCTACACTGAAGCTTTCTTT.